The 12 T cell receptor beta chains presented below share a single source sample, sequenced in a study of Graves' ophthalmopathy and Graves' hyperthyroidism (dated by TCRdb to the late 2010s). Sequencing instrument: Illumina HiSeq 2000. TCR beta CDR3 regions were amplified from RNA transcripts for repertoire sequencing. The first round was an RT-PCR using HTBI primers with the Qiagen OneStep RT-PCR kit, and this first round was followed by a second-round multiplex PCR, then size selection and purification. TCRdb reprocessing: public reads trimmed at Q25 with fastp, clones called with MiXCR, in-frame beta chains kept. All rows with the same CDR3 protein become a single entry with the most common DNA and genes. The sample data list under 350,000 distinct CDR3 sequences, and roughly 16% of these were observed just once. The ten most abundant clones make up more than 9% of the sample. Sequencing was carried out using peripheral blood. The receptors here all came from an adult man with Graves' ophthalmopathy.

The sample holds many counts of this clonotype. The chain recombines TRBV11-2 with TRBJ2-7; possible D gene TRBD2, 5 bases. CDR1 and CDR2 (germline): SGHAT, FQNNGV. With 2 bases removed from V and 3 bases from J, the gap between germline ends came to 11 bases. This CDR3 is built from 14 residues. The CDR3 reads CASSLKRENYEQYF. CDR3 DNA sequence: TGTGCCAGCAGCTTAAAAAGGGAGAACTACGAGCAGTACTTC.

There are many counts of this clonotype. The CDR3 region is CSARAWGGLYEQYF. The CDR3 region has the DNA TGCAGTGCTAGAGCATGGGGGGGGCTATACGAGCAGTACTTC. This chain connects TRBV20-1 to TRBJ2-7; D possibly corresponds to TRBD2 (7 bases). CDR1 and CDR2 from the germline V gene are DFQATT and SNEGSKA (reference sequence). The CDR3 totals 14 residues. The ends were cut back, 1 base at V and 4 bases at J, with 14 bases in the middle.

This clonotype was detected many times. J is TRBJ1-6 and V is TRBV6-5, with no clear D. V was pared by 6 bases and J by 3 bases, with 15 bases between. Germline CDR1 MNHEY, CDR2 SVGAGI. The CDR3 loop spans 16 amino acids. The CDR3 reads CASSLNRQNYNSPLHF. CDR3 nucleotide sequence: TGTGCCAGCAGCTTAAATAGGCAGAACTATAATTCACCCCTCCACTTT.

This clonotype has a count of ten or more. The chain joins TRBV12-3 or TRBV12-4 to TRBJ2-7, with D perhaps TRBD2 (7 bases). The length of the CDR3 is 16 residues. Trimming removed 1 base at V and 4 bases at J, with 17 bases between. The CDR3 sequence: CASSLVQGGGTYEQYF. For the CDR3, the DNA is TGTGCCAGCAGTTTAGTACAGGGAGGGGGAACATACGAGCAGTACTTC.

This clonotype has at least ten counts. The chain joins TRBV20-1 to TRBJ1-1, with 10 nucleotides matching TRBD1. Trimming took 5 bases from V and 7 from J; bases not matched to a gene: 7. The CDR3 consists of 13 residues. Per germline, CDR1 DFQATT and CDR2 SNEGSKA (reference sequence). The CDR3, as DNA: TGCAGTGCTTCGACAGGGGGCTTGGGTGAAGCTTTCTTT. As protein: CSASTGGLGEAFF.

This clonotype was recorded at least ten times. The V call is TRBV6-2 or TRBV6-3, the J call TRBJ2-2; 7 nucleotides align to TRBD2. Unmatched junction bases numbered 4, after V lost 6 bases and J lost 0 bases. CDR3 size: 15 residues. The germline V gene has CDR1 MNHEY and CDR2 SVGEGT. CDR3: CASRREPANTGELFF. The CDR3 DNA sequence: TGTGCCAGCAGGCGGGAGCCCGCGAACACCGGGGAGCTGTTTTTT.

This clonotype appeared many times. The genes are TRBV29-1 and TRBJ1-1; 8 nucleotides match TRBD1. This CDR3 is built from 17 residues. The trim removed 7 bases at V and 5 bases at J, leaving 21 bases unmatched. Germline V lookup: CDR1 SQVTM, CDR2 ANQGSEA. The CDR3 bases are TGCAGCGGCATCGTCATTCTCCTGGCAGGGGGCGAGACTGAAGCTTTCTTT. Encoded protein: CSGIVILLAGGETEAFF.

This clonotype was detected ten times or more. The genes are TRBV12-3 or TRBV12-4 and TRBJ1-5; D not resolved. The length of the CDR3 is 14 residues. Trimming cost V 3 bases and J 4 bases, with 10 bases left between them. This CDR3 is CASSLAQTNQPQHF. CDR3 nucleotide sequence: TGTGCCAGCAGTTTGGCGCAGACAAATCAGCCCCAGCATTTT.

This clonotype was seen repeatedly, ten times or more. J is TRBJ2-5 and V is TRBV5-1; perhaps TRBD2 as D (5 bases). The V and J ends lost 5 bases and 5 bases respectively, with 13 bases between them. Germline CDR1 reads SGHRS; CDR2 reads YFSETQ. CDR3 size: 13 residues. CDR3 nucleotide sequence: TGCGCCAGCAGTTATCCCTGGGAGGAGACCCAGTACTTC. This encodes CASSYPWEETQYF.

This clonotype was seen repeatedly, ten times or more. The chain combines TRBV2 with TRBJ1-1; 9 bases align to TRBD1. J gave up 5 bases and V 7 bases, and 8 bases lay outside the gene matches. Germline loops: CDR1 SNHLY, CDR2 FYNNEI. The length of the CDR3 is 14 residues. CDR3 residues: CASTYGQGYTEAFF. The CDR3 DNA reads as TGTGCCAGCACCTACGGACAGGGGTATACTGAAGCTTTCTTT.

This clonotype was recorded many times. The V and J genes are TRBV11-3 and TRBJ2-7; 9 bases fit TRBD2. Trimming took 4 bases from V and 5 from J; bases not matched to a gene: 12. CDR1 SGHNT and CDR2 YENEEA come from the germline V gene. The CDR3 has 16 amino acids. The CDR3 DNA sequence: TGTGCCAGCAGCTCAGGTAGCGGGAGTATGGGAGACGAGCAGTACTTC. The encoded protein is CASSSGSGSMGDEQYF.

The chain is built from TRBV6-2 or TRBV6-3 and TRBJ2-7; 9 bases map to TRBD2. Germline values: CDR1 MNHEY, CDR2 SVGEGT. The CDR3 has 14 residues. Trimming cost V 5 bases and J 5 bases; bases outside gene matches: 7. Here the CDR3 DNA reads TGTGCCAGCAGTACGGGGACTAGCAGGCACGAGCAGTACTTC. Residues: CASSTGTSRHEQYF.